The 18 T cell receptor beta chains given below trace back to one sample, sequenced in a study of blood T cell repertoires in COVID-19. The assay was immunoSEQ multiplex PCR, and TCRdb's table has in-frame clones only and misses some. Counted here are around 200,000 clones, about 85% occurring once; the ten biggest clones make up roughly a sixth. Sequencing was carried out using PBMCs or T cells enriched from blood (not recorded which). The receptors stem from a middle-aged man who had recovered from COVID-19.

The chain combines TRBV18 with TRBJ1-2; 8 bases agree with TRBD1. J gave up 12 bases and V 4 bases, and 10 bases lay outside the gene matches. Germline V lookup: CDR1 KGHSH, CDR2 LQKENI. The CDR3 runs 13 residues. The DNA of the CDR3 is TGTGCCAGCTCACACGGGACAGGAGGGGATAACACCTTC. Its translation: CASSHGTGGDNTF.

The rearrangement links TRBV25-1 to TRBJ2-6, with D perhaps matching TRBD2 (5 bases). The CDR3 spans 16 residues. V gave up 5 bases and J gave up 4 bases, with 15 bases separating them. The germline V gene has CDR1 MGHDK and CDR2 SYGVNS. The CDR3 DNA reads TGTGCCAGCAGTAGGTCCGGGATCCTCGGGGCCAACGTCCTGACTTTC. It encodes CASSRSGILGANVLTF.

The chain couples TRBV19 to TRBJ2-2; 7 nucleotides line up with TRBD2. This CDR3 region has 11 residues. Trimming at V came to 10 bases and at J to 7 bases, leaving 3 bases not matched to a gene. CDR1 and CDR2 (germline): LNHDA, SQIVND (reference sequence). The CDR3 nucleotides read TGTGCCAAGCGGGATCACGGGGAGCTGTTTTTT. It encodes CAKRDHGELFF. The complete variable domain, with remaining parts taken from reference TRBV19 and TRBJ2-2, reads DGGITQSPKYLFRKEGQNVTLSCEQNLNHDAMYWYRQDPGQGLRLIYYSQIVNDFQKGDIAEGYSVSREKKESFPLTVTSAQKNPTAFYLCAKRDHGELFFGEGSRLTVL.

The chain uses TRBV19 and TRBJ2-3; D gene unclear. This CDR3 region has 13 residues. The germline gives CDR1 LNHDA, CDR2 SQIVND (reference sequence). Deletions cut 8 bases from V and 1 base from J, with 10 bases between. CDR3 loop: CASSNSRTDTQYF. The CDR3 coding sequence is TGTGCCAGTTCCAACAGCCGCACAGATACGCAGTATTTT.

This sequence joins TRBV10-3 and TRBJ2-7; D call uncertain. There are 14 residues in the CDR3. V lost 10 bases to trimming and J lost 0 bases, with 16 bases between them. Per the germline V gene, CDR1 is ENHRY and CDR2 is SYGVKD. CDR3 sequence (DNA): TGTGCCACCCGCGACATATCCTCCTCCTACGAGCAGTACTTC. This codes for CATRDISSSYEQYF.

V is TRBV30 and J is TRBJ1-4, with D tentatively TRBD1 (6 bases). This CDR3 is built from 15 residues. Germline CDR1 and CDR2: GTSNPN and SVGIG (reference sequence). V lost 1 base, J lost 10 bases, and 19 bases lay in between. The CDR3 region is CAWSDRAMKKGKLFF. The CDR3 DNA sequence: TGTGCCTGGAGTGACAGGGCCATGAAGAAAGGAAAACTGTTTTTT.

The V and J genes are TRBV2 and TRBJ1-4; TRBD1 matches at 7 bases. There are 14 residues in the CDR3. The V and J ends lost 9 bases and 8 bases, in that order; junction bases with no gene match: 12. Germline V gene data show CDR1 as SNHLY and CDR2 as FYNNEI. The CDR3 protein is CASGGQAGGEKLFF. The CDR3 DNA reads TGTGCCAGTGGTGGACAGGCGGGTGGAGAAAAACTGTTTTTT.

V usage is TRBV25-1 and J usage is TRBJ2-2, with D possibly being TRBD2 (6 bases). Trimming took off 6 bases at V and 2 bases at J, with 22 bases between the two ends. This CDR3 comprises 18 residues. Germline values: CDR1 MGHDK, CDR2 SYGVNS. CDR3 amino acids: CASRGTTGRDPNTGELFF. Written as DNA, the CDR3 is TGTGCCAGCAGGGGGACGACTGGGCGGGACCCCAACACCGGGGAGCTGTTTTTT.

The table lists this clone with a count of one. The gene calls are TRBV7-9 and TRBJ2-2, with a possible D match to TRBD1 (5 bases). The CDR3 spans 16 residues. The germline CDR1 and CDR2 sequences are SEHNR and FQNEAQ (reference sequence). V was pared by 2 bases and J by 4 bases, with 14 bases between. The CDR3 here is CASSLRSREFTGELFF. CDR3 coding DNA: TGTGCCAGCAGCTTAAGAAGCAGGGAATTCACCGGGGAGCTGTTTTTT.

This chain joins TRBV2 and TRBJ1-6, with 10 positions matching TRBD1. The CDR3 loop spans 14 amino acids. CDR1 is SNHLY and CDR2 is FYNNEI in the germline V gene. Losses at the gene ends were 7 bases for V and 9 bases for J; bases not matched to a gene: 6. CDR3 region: CASTLRTGGSPLHF. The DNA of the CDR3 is TGTGCCAGCACCCTTAGGACAGGGGGTTCACCCCTCCACTTT. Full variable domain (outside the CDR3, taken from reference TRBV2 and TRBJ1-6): EPEVTQTPSHQVTQMGQEVILRCVPISNHLYFYWYRQILGQKVEFLVSFYNNEISEKSEIFDDQFSVERPDGSNFTLKIRSTKLEDSAMYFCASTLRTGGSPLHFGNGTRLTVT.

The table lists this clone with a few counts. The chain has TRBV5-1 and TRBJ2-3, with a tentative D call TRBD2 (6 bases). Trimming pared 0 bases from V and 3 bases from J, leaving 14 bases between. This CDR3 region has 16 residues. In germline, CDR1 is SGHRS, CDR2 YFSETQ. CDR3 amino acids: CASSLGLVGGTDTQYF. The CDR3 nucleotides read TGCGCCAGCAGCTTGGGACTAGTGGGTGGTACAGATACGCAGTATTTT.

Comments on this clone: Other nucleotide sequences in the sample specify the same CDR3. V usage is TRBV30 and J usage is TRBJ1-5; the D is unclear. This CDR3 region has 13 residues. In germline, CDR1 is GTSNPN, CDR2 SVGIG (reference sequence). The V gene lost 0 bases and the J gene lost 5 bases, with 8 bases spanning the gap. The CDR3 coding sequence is TGTGCCTGGAGTGTAGGCGGGTATCAGCCCCAGCATTTT. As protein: CAWSVGGYQPQHF.

This CDR3 is CASSWARTSSHEQYF. CDR3 bases: TGTGCCAGCAGCTGGGCAAGGACTAGCAGCCACGAGCAGTACTTC. The chain recombines TRBV5-4 with TRBJ2-7, with TRBD2 matching 8 bases. The CDR3 is made up of 15 amino acids. The J segment lost 5 bases and the V segment lost 3 bases, leaving 10 bases of the junction unmatched. Germline CDR1 reads SGHNT; CDR2 reads YYREEE (reference sequence).

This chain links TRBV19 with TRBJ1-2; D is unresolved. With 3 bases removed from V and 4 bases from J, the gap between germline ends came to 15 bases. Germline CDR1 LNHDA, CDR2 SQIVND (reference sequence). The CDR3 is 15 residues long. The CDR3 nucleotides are TGTGCCAGTAGTATGACACGGGAGTCTAGCTATGGCTACACCTTC. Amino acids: CASSMTRESSYGYTF.

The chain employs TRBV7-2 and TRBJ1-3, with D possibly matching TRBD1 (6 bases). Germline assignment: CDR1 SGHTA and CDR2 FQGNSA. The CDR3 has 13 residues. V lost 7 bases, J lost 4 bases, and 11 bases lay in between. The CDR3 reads CASNPQGGNTIYF. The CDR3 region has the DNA TGTGCCAGCAACCCTCAGGGGGGAAACACCATATATTTT. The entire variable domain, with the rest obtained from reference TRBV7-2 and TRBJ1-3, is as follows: GAGVSQSPSNKVTEKGKDVELRCDPISGHTALYWYRQSLGQGLEFLIYFQGNSAPDKSGLPSDRFSAERTGGSVSTLTIQRTQQEDSAVYLCASNPQGGNTIYFGEGSWLTVV.

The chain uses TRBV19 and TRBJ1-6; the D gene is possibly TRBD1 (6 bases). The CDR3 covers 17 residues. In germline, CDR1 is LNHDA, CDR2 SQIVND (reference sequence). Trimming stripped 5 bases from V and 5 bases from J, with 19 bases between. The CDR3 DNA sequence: TGTGCCAGTAGTTCCCCGCCAGGGGTTTTGGATAATTCACCCCTCCACTTT. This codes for CASSSPPGVLDNSPLHF.

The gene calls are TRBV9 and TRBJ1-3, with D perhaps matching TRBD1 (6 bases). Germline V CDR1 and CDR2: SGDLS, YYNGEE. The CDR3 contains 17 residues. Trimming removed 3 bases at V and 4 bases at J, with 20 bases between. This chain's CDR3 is CASSEQGNLAAGNTIYF. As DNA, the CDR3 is TGTGCCAGCAGCGAACAGGGAAACCTAGCCGCGGGAAACACCATATATTTT.

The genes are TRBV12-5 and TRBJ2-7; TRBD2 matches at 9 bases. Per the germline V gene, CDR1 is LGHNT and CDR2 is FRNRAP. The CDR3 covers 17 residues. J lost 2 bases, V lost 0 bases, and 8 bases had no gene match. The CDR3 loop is CASGLVLTTSGPYEQYF. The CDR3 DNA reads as TGTGCTAGTGGTTTGGTACTAACTACTAGCGGGCCCTACGAGCAGTACTTC.